Presented here are 10 T cell receptor beta chains from one specimen sequenced in a study of CD8 T cells in Susac syndrome. Random-hexamer reverse transcription was applied to about 0.45 to 1 ug RNA. TCRdb re-analysed the immunoSEQ multiplex PCR reads in MiXCR, keeping a single row per CDR3 protein. In the table there are some 120,000 distinct CDR3 sequences, 94% of which are singletons. Material for sequencing was CD4+ T cells from PBMCs. The receptors stem from a human donor in good health.

CDR3 bases: TGTGCCTGGGACAGGGACTCTGGAAACACCATATATTTT. This encodes CAWDRDSGNTIYF. The J gene is TRBJ1-3, the V gene TRBV30, with 7 bases aligning to TRBD1. CDR1 GTSNPN and CDR2 SVGIG come from the germline V gene (reference sequence). There are 13 residues in the CDR3. The junction had 1 base not matched to a gene; V was cut back by 5 bases and J by 0 bases.

J is TRBJ2-7 and V is TRBV11-2, with D possibly being TRBD2 (7 bases). This CDR3 region has 15 residues. In germline, CDR1 is SGHAT, CDR2 FQNNGV. V was clipped by 1 base and J by 5 bases, with 15 bases between them. The CDR3, as DNA: TGTGCCAGCAGCTTAGGTTCGGGGGGCGCGAACGAGCAGTACTTC. Translating it yields CASSLGSGGANEQYF.

CDR3 sequence reads: CASSSTRGSYEQYF. The CDR3, as DNA: TGTGCCAGTAGTTCCACTAGAGGGTCCTACGAGCAGTACTTC. J is TRBJ2-7 and V is TRBV19, with D perhaps matching TRBD2 (5 bases). This CDR3 is 14 amino acids long. The germline V gene has CDR1 LNHDA and CDR2 SQIVND (reference sequence). V lost 5 bases and J 1 base, leaving 12 bases between the germline ends.

CDR3 in amino acids: CASSFGDREYEQYF. The CDR3 coding sequence is TGTGCCAGCTCGTTTGGGGACAGGGAATACGAGCAGTACTTC. The V call is TRBV19, the J call TRBJ2-7, with 9 bases lining up with TRBD1. Germline loops: CDR1 LNHDA, CDR2 SQIVND (reference sequence). V shed 9 bases and J 4 bases; nucleotides not matched to a gene: 10. The CDR3 spans 14 residues.

This clonotype was picked up one time. The J gene is TRBJ1-1, the V gene TRBV12-3 or TRBV12-4, with 8 bases identical to TRBD1. Trimming cost V 6 bases and J 11 bases; bases outside gene matches: 5. This CDR3 region has 11 residues. CDR3 bases: TGTGCCAGCAGCTTGACAGGGGTGGCTTTCTTT. Protein product: CASSLTGVAFF.

This clonotype was seen a few times. The chain has TRBV5-1 and TRBJ1-5; no definite D call. CDR1 and CDR2 (germline): SGHRS, YFSETQ. The CDR3 length is 13 residues. V lost 0 bases and J 7 bases, leaving 8 bases between the germline ends. The CDR3 bases are TGCGCCAGCAGCTTGGGAGAGGAGCAGCCCCAGCATTTT. Its translation is CASSLGEEQPQHF.

This clonotype appeared a single time. The genes are TRBV23-1 and TRBJ2-7; D is unclear. TRBV23-1 is identified as an open reading frame with a role that is uncertain. The CDR3 length is 11 residues. V shed 5 bases and J shed 5 bases, with 7 bases lying between them. CDR3 in amino acids: CASSIRNEQYF. Written as DNA, the CDR3 is TGCGCCAGCAGTATCCGAAACGAGCAGTACTTC.

The chain joins TRBV6-2 or TRBV6-3 to TRBJ2-5; 7 bases align to TRBD1. CDR1 MNHEY and CDR2 SVGEGT come from the germline V gene. The V gene end was trimmed by 2 bases and the J gene end by 4 bases; junction bases not matched to a gene: 4. CDR3 length equals 14 residues. DNA for the CDR3: TGTGCCAGCAGTTACGATAAGGGGGCAGAGACCCAGTACTTC. As protein: CASSYDKGAETQYF.

This chain connects TRBV20-1 to TRBJ2-7; 12 nucleotides align to TRBD1. Germline CDR1 is DFQATT and CDR2 is SNEGSKA (reference sequence). The V and J ends lost 5 bases and 3 bases, in that order; junction bases with no gene match: 2. The length of the CDR3 is 13 residues. The CDR3 region has the DNA TGCAGTGCTGGGACAGGGGGCCTCTACGAGCAGTACTTC. Its protein product is CSAGTGGLYEQYF.

The chain is built from TRBV4-3 and TRBJ2-7; D is ambiguous. Trimming removed 0 bases from V and 2 bases from J, with 5 bases in between. Germline V gene sequence: CDR1 LGHNA, CDR2 YSLEER. This CDR3 comprises 13 residues. The CDR3 DNA reads as TGCGCCAGCAGCCAAGATCGTCCCTACGAGCAGTACTTC. This sequence encodes CASSQDRPYEQYF.